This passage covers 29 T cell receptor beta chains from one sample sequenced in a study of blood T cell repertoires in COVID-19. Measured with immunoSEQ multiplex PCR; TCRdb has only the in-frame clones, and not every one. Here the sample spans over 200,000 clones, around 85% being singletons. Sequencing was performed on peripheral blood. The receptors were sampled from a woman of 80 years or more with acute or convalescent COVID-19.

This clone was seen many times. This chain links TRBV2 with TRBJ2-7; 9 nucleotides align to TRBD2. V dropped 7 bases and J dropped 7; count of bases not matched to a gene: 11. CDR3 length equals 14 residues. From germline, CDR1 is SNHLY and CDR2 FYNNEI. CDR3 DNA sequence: TGTGCCAGCATTCGACTAGCGGCGGCTGGGGAGCAGTACTTC. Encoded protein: CASIRLAAAGEQYF.

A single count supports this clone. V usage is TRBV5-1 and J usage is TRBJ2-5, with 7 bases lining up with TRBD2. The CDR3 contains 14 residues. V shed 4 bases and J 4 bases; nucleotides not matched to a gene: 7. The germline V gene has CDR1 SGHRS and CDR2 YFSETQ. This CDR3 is CASSSGESGETQYF. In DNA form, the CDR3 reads TGCGCCAGCAGCAGCGGGGAAAGTGGAGAGACCCAGTACTTC.

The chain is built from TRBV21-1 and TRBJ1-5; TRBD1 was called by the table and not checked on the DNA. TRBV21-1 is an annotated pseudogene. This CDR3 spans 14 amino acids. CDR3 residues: CASPPGQEIQPQHF. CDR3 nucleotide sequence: TGTGCCAGCCCCCCGGGACAGGAGATCCAGCCCCAGCATTTT.

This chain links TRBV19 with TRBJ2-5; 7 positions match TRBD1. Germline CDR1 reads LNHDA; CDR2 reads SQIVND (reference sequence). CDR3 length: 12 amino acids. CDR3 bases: TGTGCGAGCGCGACAGGGTCGGGAACCCAGTACTTC. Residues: CASATGSGTQYF.

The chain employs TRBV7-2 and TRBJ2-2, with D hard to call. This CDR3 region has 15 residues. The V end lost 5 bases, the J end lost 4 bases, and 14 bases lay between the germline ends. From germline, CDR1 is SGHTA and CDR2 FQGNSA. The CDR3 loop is CASSRTYSGTGELFF. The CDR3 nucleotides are TGTGCCAGCAGCAGAACATATTCGGGCACCGGGGAGCTGTTTTTT.

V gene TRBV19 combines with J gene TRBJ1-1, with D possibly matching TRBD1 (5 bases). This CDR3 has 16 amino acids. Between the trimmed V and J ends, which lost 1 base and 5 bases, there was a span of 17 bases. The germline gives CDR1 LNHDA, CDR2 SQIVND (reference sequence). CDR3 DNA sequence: TGTGCCAGTAGTATAGGCCCCCGTGGGGCGGGGACTGAAGCTTTCTTT. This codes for CASSIGPRGAGTEAFF.

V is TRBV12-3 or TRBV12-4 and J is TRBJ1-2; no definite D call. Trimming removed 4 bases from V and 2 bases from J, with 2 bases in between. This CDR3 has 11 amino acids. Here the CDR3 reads CASSSNYGYTF. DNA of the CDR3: TGTGCCAGCAGTTCGAACTATGGCTACACCTTC.

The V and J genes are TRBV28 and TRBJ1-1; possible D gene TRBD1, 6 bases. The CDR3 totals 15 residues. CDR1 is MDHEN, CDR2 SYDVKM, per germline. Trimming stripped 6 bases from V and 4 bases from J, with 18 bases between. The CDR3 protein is CASSPRRGRGTEAFF. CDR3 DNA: TGTGCCAGCAGCCCCAGGCGGGGGCGAGGCACTGAAGCTTTCTTT.

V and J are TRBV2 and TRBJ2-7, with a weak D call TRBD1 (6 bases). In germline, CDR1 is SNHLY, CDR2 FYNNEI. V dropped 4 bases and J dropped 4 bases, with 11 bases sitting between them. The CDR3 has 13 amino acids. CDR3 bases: TGTGCCAGCAGTGTACGGACAGCATACGAGCAGTACTTC. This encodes CASSVRTAYEQYF. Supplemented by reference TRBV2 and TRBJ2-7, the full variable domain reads EPEVTQTPSHQVTQMGQEVILRCVPISNHLYFYWYRQILGQKVEFLVSFYNNEISEKSEIFDDQFSVERPDGSNFTLKIRSTKLEDSAMYFCASSVRTAYEQYFGPGTRLTVT.

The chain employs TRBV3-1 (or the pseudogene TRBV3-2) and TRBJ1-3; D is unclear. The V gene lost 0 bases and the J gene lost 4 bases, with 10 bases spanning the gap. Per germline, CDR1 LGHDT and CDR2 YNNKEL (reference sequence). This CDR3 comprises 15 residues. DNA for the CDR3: TGTGCCAGCAGCCAAGAAGTGCGTAACGGAAACACCATATATTTT. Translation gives CASSQEVRNGNTIYF.

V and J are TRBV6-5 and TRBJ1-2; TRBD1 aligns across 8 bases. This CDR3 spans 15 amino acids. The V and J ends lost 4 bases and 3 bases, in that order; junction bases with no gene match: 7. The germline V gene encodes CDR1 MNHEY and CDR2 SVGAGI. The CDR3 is CASSSTGERYYGYTF. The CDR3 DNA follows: TGTGCCAGCAGTTCGACAGGGGAGAGGTACTATGGCTACACCTTC.

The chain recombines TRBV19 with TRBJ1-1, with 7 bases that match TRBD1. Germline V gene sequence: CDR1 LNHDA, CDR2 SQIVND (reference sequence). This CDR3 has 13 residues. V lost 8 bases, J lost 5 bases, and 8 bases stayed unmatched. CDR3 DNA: TGTGCCAGTCGGCCGCCAGGGGGAACTGAAGCTTTCTTT. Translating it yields CASRPPGGTEAFF.

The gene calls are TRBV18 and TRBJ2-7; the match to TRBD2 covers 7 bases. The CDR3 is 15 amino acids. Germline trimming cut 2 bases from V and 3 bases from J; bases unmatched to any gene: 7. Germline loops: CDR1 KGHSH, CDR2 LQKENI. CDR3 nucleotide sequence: TGTGCCAGCTCACCAGAGGCGGCGGGAGACTACGAGCAGTACTTC. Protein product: CASSPEAAGDYEQYF.

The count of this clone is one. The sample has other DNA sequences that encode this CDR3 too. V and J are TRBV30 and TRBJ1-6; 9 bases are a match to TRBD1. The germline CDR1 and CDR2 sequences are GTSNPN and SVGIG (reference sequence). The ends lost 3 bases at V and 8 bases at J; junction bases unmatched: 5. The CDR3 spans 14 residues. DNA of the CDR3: TGTGCCTGGAGCGGCACAGGGGGCGATTCACCCCTCCACTTT. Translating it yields CAWSGTGGDSPLHF.

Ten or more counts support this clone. The DNA of the CDR3 is TGCGCCAGCAGCTCGACAGGGGGCAAGGGAGAGACCCAGTACTTC. Its translation: CASSSTGGKGETQYF. This chain connects TRBV5-1 to TRBJ2-5; 10 bases fit TRBD1. In germline, CDR1 is SGHRS, CDR2 YFSETQ. J was trimmed by 4 bases and V by 3 bases; bases with no gene match: 6. This CDR3 is built from 15 residues.

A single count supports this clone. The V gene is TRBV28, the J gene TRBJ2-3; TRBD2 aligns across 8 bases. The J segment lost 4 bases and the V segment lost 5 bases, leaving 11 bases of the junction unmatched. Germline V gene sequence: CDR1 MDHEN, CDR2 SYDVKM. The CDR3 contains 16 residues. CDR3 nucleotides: TGTGCCAGCAGTCCCCTAGGGGCGGGAGGTGCAGATACGCAGTATTTT. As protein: CASSPLGAGGADTQYF.

The CDR3 nucleotides read TGTGCCAGCAGTGATGAGGGTCTTCGAGAGACCCAGTACTTC. It is translated as CASSDEGLRETQYF. The gene calls are TRBV2 and TRBJ2-5; D is possibly TRBD2 (5 bases). Germline V lookup: CDR1 SNHLY, CDR2 FYNNEI. The CDR3 consists of 14 residues. V dropped 3 bases and J dropped 4 bases, with 12 bases sitting between them.

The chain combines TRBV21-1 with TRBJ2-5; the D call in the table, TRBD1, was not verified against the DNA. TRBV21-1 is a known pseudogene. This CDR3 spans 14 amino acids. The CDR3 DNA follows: TGTGCCAACCCGTCGAGGGGGCGATGGGAGACCCAGTACTTC. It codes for CANPSRGRWETQYF.

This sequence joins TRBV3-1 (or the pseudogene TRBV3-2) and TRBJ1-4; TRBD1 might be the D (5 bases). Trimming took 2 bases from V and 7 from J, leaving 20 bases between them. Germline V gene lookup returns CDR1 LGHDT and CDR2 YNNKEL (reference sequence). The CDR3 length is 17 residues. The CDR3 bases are TGTGCCAGCAGCCAACCCGCCGGCTACGGAAGGGGTGAAAAACTGTTTTTT. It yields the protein CASSQPAGYGRGEKLFF.

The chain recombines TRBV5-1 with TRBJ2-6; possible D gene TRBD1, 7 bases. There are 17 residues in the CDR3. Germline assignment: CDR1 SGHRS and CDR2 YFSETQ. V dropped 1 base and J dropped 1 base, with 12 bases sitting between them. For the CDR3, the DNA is TGCGCCAGCAGCTTGCAGGGGGGCTATTCTGGGGCCAACGTCCTGACTTTC. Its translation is CASSLQGGYSGANVLTF.

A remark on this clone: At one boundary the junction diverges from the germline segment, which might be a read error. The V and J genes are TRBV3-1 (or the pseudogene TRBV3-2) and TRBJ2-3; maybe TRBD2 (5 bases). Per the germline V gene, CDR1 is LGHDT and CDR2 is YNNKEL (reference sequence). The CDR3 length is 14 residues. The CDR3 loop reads CASSQQGSTDTQYF. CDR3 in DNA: TGTGCCAGCAGCCAACAAGGGAGCACGGATACGCAGTATTTT.

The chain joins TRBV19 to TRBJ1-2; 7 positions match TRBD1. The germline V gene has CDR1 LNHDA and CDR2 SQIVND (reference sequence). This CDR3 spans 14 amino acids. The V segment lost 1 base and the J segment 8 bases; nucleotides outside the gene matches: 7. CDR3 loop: CASSIASEGAGYTF. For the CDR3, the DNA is TGTGCCAGTAGTATAGCGTCGGAGGGGGCAGGCTACACCTTC.

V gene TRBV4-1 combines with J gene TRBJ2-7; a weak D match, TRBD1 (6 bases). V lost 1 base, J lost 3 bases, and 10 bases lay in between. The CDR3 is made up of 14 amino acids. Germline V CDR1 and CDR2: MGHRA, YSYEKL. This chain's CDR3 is CASSQGDKYYEQYF. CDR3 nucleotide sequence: TGCGCCAGCAGCCAAGGGGACAAGTACTACGAGCAGTACTTC.

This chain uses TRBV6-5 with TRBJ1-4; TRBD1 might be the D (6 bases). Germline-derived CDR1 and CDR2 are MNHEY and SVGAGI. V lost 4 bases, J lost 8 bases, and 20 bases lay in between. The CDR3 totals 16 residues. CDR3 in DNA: TGTGCCAGCAGTTTAGGACAGCCCCCGAGGCCGGAAAAACTGTTTTTT. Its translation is CASSLGQPPRPEKLFF.

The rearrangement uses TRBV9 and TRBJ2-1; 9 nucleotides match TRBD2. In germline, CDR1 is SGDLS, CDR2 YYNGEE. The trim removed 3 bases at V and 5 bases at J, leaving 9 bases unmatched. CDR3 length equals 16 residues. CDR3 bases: TGTGCCAGCAGCGCCTCCGGGACTAGCTTGGACAATGAGCAGTTCTTC. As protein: CASSASGTSLDNEQFF.

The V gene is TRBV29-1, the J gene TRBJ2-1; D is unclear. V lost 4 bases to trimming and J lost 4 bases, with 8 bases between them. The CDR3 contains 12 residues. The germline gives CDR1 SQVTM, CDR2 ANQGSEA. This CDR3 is CSVGDGYNEQFF. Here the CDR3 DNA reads TGCAGCGTTGGAGACGGGTACAATGAGCAGTTCTTC.

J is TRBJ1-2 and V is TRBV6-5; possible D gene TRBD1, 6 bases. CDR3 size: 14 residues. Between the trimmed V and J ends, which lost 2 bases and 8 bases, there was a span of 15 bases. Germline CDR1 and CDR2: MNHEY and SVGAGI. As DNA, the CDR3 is TGTGCCAGCAGTTACACAACAGGGCCCGGAGGCTACACCTTC. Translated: CASSYTTGPGGYTF.

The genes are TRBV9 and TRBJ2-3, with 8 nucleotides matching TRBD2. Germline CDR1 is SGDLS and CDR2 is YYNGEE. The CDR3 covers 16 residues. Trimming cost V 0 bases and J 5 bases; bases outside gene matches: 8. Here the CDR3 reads CASSVASGGPQDTQYF. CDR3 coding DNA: TGTGCCAGCAGCGTAGCATCGGGAGGGCCGCAAGATACGCAGTATTTT.

The CDR3 DNA reads TGTGCCAGCAGCCAAGGGACAGGGGGCACAGATACGCAGTATTTT. Protein: CASSQGTGGTDTQYF. The chain joins TRBV11-3 to TRBJ2-3; 10 nucleotides line up with TRBD1. The CDR3 contains 15 residues. V lost 5 bases and J lost 1; bases outside the gene matches: 3. The germline CDR1 and CDR2 sequences are SGHNT and YENEEA.